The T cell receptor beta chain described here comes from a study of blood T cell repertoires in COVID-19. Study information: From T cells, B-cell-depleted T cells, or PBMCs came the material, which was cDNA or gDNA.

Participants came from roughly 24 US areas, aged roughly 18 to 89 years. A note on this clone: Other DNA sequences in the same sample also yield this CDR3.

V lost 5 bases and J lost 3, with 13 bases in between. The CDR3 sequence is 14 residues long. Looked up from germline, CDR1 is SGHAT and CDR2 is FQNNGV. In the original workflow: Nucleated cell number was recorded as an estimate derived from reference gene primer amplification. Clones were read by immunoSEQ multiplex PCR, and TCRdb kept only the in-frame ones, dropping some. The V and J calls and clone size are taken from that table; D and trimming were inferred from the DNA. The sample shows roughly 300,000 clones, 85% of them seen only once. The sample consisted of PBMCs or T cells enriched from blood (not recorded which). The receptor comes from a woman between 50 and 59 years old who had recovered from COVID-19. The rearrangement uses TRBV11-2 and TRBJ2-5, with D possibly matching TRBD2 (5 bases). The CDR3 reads CASSTRTGKETQYF. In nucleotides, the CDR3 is TGTGCCAGCAGCACCCGGACTGGAAAAGAGACCCAGTACTTC.